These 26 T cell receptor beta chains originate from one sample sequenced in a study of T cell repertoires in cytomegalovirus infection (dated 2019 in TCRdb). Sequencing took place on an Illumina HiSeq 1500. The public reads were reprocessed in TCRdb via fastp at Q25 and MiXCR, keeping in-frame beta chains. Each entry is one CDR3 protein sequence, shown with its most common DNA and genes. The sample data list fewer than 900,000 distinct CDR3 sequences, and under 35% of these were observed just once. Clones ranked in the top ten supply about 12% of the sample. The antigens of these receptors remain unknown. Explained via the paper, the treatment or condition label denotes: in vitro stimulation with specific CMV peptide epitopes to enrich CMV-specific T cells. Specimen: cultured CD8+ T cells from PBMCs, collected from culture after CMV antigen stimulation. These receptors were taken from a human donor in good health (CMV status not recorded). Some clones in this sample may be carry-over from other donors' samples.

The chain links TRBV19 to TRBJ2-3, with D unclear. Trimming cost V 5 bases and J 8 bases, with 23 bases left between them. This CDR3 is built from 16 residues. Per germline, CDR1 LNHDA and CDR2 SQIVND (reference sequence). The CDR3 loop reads CASSPLLEDPSSTQYF. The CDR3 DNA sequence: TGTGCCAGTAGTCCCCTACTCGAGGATCCGAGTTCTACGCAGTATTTT.

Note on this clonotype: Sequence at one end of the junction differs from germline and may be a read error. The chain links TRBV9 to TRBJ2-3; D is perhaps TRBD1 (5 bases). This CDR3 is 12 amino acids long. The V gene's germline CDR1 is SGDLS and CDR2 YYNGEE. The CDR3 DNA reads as TGTGCCGGCAGCGTAGGGGTAGATACGCAGTATTTT. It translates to CAGSVGVDTQYF.

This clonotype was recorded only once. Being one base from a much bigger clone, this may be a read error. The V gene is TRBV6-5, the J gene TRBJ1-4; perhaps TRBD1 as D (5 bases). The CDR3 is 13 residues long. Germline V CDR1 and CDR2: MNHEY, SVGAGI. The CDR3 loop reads CASSLGGGEKPFF. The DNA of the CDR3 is TGTGCCAGCAGCCTCGGGGGAGGTGAAAAACCGTTTTTT.

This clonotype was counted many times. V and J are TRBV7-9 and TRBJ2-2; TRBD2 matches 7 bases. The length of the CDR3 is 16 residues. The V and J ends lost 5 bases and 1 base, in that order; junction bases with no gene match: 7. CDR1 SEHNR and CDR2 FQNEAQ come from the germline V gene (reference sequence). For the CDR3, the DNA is TGTGCCAGCAGCCAAGGTGGACTAGTGAACACCGGGGAGCTGTTTTTT. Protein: CASSQGGLVNTGELFF.

CDR3 DNA: TGTGCCAGCAGTAAAGGGGACAGCTTTTTAAATGGCTACACCTTC. Encoded protein: CASSKGDSFLNGYTF. V usage is TRBV6-1 and J usage is TRBJ1-2; 7 positions agree with TRBD1. The CDR3 has 15 amino acids. Germline-derived CDR1 and CDR2 are MNHNS and SASEGT. The J segment lost 6 bases and the V segment lost 5 bases, leaving 12 bases of the junction unmatched.

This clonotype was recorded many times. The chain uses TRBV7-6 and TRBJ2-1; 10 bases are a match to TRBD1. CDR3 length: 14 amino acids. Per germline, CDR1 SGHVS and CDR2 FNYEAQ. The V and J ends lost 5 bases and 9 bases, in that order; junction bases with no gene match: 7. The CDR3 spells CASSARTGGTEQFF. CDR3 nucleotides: TGTGCCAGCAGCGCGCGGACAGGGGGTACTGAGCAGTTCTTC.

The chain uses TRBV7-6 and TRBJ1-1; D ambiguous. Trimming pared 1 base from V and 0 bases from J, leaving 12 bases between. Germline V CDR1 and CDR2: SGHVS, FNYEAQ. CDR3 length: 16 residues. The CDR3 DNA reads TGTGCCAGCAGCTTAGGCCCCGGGCTAATGAACACTGAAGCTTTCTTT. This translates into CASSLGPGLMNTEAFF.

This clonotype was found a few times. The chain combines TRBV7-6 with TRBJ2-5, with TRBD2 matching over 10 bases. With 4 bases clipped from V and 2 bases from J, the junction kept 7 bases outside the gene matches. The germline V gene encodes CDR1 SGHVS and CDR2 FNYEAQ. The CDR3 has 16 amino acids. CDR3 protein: CASSSYSSGGQETQYF. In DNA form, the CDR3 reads TGTGCCAGCAGCTCGTACTCTAGCGGGGGACAAGAGACCCAGTACTTC.

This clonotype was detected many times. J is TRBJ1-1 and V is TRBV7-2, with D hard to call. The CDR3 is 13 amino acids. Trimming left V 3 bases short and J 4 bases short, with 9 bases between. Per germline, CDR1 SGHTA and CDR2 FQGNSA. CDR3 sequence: CASSLWESTEAFF. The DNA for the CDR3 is TGTGCCAGCAGCTTGTGGGAGAGCACTGAAGCTTTCTTT. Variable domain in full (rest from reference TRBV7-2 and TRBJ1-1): GAGVSQSPSNKVTEKGKDVELRCDPISGHTALYWYRQSLGQGLEFLIYFQGNSAPDKSGLPSDRFSAERTGGSVSTLTIQRTQQEDSAVYLCASSLWESTEAFFGQGTRLTVV.

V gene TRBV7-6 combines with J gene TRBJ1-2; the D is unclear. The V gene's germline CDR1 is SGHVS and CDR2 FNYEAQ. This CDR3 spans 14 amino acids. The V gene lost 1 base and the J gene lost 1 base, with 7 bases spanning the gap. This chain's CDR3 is CASSLGKFNYGYTF. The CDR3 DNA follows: TGTGCCAGCAGCTTAGGAAAGTTTAACTATGGCTACACCTTC.

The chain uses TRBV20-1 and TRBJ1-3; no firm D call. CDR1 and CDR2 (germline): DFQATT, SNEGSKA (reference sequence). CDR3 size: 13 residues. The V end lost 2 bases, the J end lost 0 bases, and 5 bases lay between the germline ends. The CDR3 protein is CSARPRSGNTIYF. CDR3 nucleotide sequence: TGCAGTGCTAGACCCCGCTCTGGAAACACCATATATTTT.

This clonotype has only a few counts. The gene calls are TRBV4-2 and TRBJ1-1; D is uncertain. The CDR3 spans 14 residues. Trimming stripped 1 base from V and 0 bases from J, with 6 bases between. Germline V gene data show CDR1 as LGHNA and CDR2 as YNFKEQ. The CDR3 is CASSQGDVNTEAFF. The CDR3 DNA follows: TGTGCCAGCAGCCAAGGCGACGTGAACACTGAAGCTTTCTTT.

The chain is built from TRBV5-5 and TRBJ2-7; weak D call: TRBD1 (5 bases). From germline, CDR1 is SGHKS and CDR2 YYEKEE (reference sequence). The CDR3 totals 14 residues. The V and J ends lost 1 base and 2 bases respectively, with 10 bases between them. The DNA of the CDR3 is TGTGCCAGCAGCTTGTTGACAGAGACCTACGAGCAGTACTTC. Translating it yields CASSLLTETYEQYF.

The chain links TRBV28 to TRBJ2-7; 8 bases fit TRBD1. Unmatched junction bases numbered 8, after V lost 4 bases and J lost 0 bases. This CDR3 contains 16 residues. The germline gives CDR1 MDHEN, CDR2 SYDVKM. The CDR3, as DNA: TGTGCCAGCAGTTCGATACAGGGGGTCAGCTCCTACGAGCAGTACGTC. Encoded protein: CASSSIQGVSSYEQYV.

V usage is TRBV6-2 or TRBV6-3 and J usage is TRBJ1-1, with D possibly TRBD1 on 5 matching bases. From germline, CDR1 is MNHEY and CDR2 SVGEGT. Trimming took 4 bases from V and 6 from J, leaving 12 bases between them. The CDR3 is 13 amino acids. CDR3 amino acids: CASSLVQGPEAFF. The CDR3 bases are TGTGCCAGCAGTTTGGTGCAGGGCCCTGAAGCTTTCTTT.

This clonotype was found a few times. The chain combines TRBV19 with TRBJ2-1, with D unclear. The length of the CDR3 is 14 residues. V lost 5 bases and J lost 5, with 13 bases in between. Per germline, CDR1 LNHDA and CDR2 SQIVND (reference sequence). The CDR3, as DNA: TGTGCCAGTAGTCCATTTTCGGGCCACAATGAGCAGTTCTTC. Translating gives CASSPFSGHNEQFF.

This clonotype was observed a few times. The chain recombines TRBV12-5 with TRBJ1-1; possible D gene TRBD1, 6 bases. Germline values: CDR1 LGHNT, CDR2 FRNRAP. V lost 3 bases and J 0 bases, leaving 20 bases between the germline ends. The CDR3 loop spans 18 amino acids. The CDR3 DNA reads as TGTGCTAGTGGTTTCGACCAAACCTACGGGACACTGAACACTGAAGCTTTCTTT. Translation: CASGFDQTYGTLNTEAFF.

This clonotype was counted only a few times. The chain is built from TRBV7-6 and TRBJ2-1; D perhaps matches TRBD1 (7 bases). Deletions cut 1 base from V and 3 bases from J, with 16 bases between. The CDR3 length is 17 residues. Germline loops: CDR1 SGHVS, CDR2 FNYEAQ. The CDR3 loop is CASSLEGAGSGYNEQFF. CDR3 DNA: TGTGCCAGCAGCTTAGAGGGGGCCGGTAGCGGCTACAATGAGCAGTTCTTC.

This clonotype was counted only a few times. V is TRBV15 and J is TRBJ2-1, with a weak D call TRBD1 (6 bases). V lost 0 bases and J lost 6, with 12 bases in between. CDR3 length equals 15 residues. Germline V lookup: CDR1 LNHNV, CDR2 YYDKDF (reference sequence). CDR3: CATSRDLDSFNEQFF. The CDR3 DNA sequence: TGTGCCACCAGCAGAGATCTGGACAGTTTCAATGAGCAGTTCTTC.

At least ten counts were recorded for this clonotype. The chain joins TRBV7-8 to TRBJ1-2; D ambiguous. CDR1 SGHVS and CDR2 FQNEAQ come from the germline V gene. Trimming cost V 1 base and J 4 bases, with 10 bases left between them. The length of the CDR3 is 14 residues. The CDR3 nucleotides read TGTGCCAGCAGCTTAGGGGTCGCCGGCTATGGCTACACCTTC. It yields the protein CASSLGVAGYGYTF. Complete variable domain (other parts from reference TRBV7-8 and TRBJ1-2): GAGVSQSPRYKVAKRGQDVALRCDPISGHVSLFWYQQALGQGPEFLTYFQNEAQLDKSGLPSDRFFAERPEGSVSTLKIQRTQQEDSAVYLCASSLGVAGYGYTFGSGTRLTVV.

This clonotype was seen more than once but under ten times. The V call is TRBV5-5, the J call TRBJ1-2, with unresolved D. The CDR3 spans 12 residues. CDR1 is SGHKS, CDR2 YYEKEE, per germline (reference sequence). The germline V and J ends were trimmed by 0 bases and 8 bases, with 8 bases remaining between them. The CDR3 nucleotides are TGTGCCAGCAGCTTGGACCGTCTAGGCTACACCTTC. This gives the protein CASSLDRLGYTF.

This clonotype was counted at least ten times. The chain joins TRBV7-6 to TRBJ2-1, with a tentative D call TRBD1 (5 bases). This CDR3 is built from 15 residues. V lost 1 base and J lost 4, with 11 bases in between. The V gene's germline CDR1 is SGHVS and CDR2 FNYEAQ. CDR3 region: CASSLGQIPYNEQFF. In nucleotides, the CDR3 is TGTGCCAGCAGCTTAGGACAGATCCCTTACAATGAGCAGTTCTTC. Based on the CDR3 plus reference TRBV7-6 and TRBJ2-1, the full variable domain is GAGVSQSPRYKVTKRGQDVALRCDPISGHVSLYWYRQALGQGPEFLTYFNYEAQQDKSGLPNDRFSAERPEGSISTLTIQRTEQRDSAMYRCASSLGQIPYNEQFFGPGTRLTVL.

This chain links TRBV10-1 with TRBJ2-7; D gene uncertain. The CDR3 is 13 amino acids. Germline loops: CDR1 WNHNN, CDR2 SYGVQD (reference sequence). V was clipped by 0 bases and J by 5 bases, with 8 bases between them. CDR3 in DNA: TGCGCCAGCAGTGAGTCGAGGCTTAACGAGCAGTACTTC. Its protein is CASSESRLNEQYF.

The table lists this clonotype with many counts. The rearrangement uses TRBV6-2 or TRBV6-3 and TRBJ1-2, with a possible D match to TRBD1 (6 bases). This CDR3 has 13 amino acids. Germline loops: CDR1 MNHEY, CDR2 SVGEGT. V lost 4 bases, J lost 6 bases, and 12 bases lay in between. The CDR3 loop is CASSSGRGHGYTF. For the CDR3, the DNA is TGTGCCAGCAGTTCAGGCAGGGGACATGGCTACACCTTC.

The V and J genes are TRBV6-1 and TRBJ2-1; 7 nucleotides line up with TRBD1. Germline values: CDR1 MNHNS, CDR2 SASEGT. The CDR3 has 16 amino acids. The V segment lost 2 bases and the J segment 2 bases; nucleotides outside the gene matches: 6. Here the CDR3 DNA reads TGTGCCAGCAGTGAAATCAGACAGGGTACCTACAATGAGCAGTTCTTC. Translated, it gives CASSEIRQGTYNEQFF.

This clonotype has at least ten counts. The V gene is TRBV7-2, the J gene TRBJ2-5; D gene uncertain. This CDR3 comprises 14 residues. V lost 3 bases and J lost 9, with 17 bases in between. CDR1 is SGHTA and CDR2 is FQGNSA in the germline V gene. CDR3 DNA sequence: TGTGCCAGCAGCTTTTTACCCCCCGGGCCGGCCCAGTACTTC. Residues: CASSFLPPGPAQYF. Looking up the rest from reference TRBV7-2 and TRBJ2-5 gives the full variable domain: GAGVSQSPSNKVTEKGKDVELRCDPISGHTALYWYRQSLGQGLEFLIYFQGNSAPDKSGLPSDRFSAERTGGSVSTLTIQRTQQEDSAVYLCASSFLPPGPAQYFGPGTRLLVL.